The clone carrying this T cell receptor (beta chain) was recorded many times. Its antigen is as yet unknown. CDR3 length: 14 amino acids. V was pared by 4 bases and J by 4 bases, with 11 bases between. Germline V gene data show CDR1 as SGHRS and CDR2 as YFSETQ. This sample is drawn from a study of CD8 T cells in ankylosing spondylitis. Study-level points and caveats: Blood of patients with ankylosing spondylitis appeared to be characterized by a TCR beta motif of eight highly homologous variants. Disease-associated clones were CD8+ and fairly uncommon in peripheral blood. Matched synovial fluid from ankylosing spondylitis patients was reported to be enriched for disease-linked clones.

Libraries of TCR beta came from quantitative 5'-RACE with molecular barcodes. TCRdb passed the 5' RACE reads through MiXCR, listing each CDR3 protein once. The table lists fewer than 250,000 distinct CDR3 sequences, around a quarter of them singletons. The rearrangement joins TRBV5-1 to TRBJ1-4, with a weak D call TRBD1 (6 bases). The source material was blood, either unsorted or a sorted T cell fraction (not recorded which). The clonotype was recovered from a male donor with ankylosing spondylitis or in good health (not recorded which). CDR3 amino acids: CASSPRTVNEKLFF. CDR3 in DNA: TGCGCCAGCAGCCCCCGGACAGTTAATGAAAAACTGTTTTTT.